Detailed here is one T cell receptor beta chain. CDR3 length: 14 residues. Deletions cut 4 bases from V and 0 bases from J, with 8 bases between. Germline V gene sequence: CDR1 LGHDT, CDR2 YNNKEL (reference sequence). The data derive from a study of blood T cell repertoires in COVID-19. At the level of the study: The United States, Italy and Spain supplied acute and convalescent COVID-19 samples.

Source study methods: Reference gene primer amplification gave nucleated cell count estimates. The table came from immunoSEQ multiplex PCR; TCRdb's copy has only in-frame clones and leaves some out. V, J and clone size are those of that table, while D and trimming were read from the DNA. The data show roughly 42,000 clones, more than 80% seen once. Sequencing was done on a sample of peripheral blood. This TCR was recovered from a man aged 25 to 40 with active or convalescent COVID-19. The V and J genes are TRBV3-1 (or the pseudogene TRBV3-2) and TRBJ2-3; D is possibly TRBD1 (6 bases). For the CDR3, the DNA is TGTGCCAGCAGCCGGACAGCCAGCACAGATACGCAGTATTTT. This translates into CASSRTASTDTQYF.